A few counts support the clone carrying this T cell receptor (beta chain). This specimen comes from a study of blood T cells in healthy people across ages. A second PCR of 7 to 11 cycles used a sample-barcoded 5' primer and a J-beta primer mix. TCRdb analysed the 5' RACE reads with MiXCR anew, one entry per CDR3 protein. The sample yields roughly 500,000 distinct CDR3 sequences, roughly 29% seen once. This CDR3 has 14 amino acids. CDR1 MNHEY and CDR2 SMNVEV come from the germline V gene (reference sequence). Unmatched junction bases numbered 2, after V lost 6 bases and J lost 4 bases. The sequencing sample was made of blood. This TCR was recovered from a woman in her 70s in good health. V gene TRBV27 combines with J gene TRBJ2-7; 14 bases match TRBD2. The CDR3 DNA is TGTGCCAGCAGAGGACTAGCGGGGGGTTACGAGCAGTACTTC. It yields the protein CASRGLAGGYEQYF.